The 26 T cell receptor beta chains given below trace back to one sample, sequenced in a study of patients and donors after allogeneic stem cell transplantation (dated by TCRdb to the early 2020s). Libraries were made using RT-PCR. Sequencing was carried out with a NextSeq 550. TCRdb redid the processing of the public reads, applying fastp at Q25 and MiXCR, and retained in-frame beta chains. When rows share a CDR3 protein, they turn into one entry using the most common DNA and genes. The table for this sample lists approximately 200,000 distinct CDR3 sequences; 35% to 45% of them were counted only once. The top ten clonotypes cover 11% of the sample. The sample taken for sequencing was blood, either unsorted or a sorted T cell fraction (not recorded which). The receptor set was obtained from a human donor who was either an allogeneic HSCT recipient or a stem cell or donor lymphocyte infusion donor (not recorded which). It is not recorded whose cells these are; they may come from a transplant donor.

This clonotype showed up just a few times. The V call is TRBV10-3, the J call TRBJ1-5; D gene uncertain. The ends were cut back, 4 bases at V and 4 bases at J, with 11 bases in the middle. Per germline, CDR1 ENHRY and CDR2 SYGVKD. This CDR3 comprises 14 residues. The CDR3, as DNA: TGTGCCATCAGTGTAGACGACGGAAATCAGCCCCAGCATTTT. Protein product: CAISVDDGNQPQHF.

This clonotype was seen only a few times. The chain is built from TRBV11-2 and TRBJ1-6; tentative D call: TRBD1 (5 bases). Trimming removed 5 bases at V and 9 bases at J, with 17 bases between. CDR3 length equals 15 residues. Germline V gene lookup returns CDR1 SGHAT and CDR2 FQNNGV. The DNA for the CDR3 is TGTGCCAGCAGCCCGGGCTACCGTGGGGCTTCACCCCTCCACTTT. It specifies CASSPGYRGASPLHF.

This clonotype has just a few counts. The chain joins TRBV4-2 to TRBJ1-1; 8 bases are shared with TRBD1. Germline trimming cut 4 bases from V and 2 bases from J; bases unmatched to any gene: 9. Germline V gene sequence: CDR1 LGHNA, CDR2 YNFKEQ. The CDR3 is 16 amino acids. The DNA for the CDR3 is TGTGCCAGCAGCCCCGACGCTCAGGGGGCAAACACTGAAGCTTTCTTT. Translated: CASSPDAQGANTEAFF.

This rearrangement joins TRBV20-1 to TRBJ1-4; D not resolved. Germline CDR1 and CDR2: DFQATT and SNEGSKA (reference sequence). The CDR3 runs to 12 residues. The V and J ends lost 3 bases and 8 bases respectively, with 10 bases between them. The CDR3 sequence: CSARGQMEKLFF. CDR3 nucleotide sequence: TGCAGTGCTAGGGGCCAGATGGAAAAACTGTTTTTT.

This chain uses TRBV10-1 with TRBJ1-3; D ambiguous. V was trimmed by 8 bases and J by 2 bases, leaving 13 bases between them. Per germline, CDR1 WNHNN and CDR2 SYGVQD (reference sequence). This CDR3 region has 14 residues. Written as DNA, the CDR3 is TGCGCCAGCCGGCCAGGTGGAGCTGGAAACACCATATATTTT. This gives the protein CASRPGGAGNTIYF.

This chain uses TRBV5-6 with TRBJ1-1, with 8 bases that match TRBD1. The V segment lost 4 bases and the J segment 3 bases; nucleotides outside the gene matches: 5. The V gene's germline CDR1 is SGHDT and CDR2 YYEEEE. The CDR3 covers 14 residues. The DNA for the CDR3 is TGTGCCAGCAGCGGAGACAGGGGAGACACTGAAGCTTTCTTT. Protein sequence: CASSGDRGDTEAFF.

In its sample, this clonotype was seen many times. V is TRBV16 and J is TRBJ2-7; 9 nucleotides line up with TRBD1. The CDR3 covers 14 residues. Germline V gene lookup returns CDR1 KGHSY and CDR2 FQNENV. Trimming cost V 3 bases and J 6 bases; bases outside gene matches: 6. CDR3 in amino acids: CASSQGQGHGEQYF. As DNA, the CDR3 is TGTGCCAGCAGCCAGGGACAGGGTCACGGCGAGCAGTACTTC.

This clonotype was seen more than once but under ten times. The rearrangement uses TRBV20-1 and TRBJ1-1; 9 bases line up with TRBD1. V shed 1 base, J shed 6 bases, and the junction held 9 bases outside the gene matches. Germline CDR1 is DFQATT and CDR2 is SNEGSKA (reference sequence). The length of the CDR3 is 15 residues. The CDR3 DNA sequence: TGCAGTGCTAGAGGACAGGGGGTAGAGTACTCTGAAGCTTTCTTT. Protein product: CSARGQGVEYSEAFF.

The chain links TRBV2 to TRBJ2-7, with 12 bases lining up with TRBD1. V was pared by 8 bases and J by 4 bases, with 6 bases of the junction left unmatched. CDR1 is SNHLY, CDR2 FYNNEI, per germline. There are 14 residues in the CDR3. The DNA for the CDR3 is TGTGCCAGCTTCTCGGGACAGGGGGCGTACGAGCAGTACTTC. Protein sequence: CASFSGQGAYEQYF.

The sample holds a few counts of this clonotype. Here the CDR3 DNA reads TGTGCCAGCAGCTTAGGAGGGGGCGGTGAGCAGTTCTTC. Protein: CASSLGGGGEQFF. The chain is built from TRBV7-2 and TRBJ2-1; 7 bases match TRBD1. CDR3 size: 13 residues. Germline V gene lookup returns CDR1 SGHTA and CDR2 FQGNSA. J gave up 9 bases and V 1 base, and 3 bases lay outside the gene matches.

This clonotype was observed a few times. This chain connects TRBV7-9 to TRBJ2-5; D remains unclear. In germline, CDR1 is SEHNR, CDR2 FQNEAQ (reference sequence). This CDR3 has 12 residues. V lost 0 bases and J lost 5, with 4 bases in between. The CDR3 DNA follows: TGTGCCAGCAGCTTAGCGCTGGAGACCCAGTACTTC. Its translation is CASSLALETQYF.

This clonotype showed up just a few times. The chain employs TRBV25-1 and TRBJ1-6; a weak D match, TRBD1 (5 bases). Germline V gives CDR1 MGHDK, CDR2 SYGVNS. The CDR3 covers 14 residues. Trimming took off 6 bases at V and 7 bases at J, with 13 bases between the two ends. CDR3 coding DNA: TGTGCCAGCAGAGCCGGGACCGAAAATTCACCCCTCCACTTT. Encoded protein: CASRAGTENSPLHF.

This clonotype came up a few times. The CDR3 DNA sequence: TGTGCCAGCAGACTAGCGGGGGGCCCACACAATGAGCAGTTCTTC. Its translation is CASRLAGGPHNEQFF. This chain uses TRBV12-3 or TRBV12-4 with TRBJ2-1, with 12 bases lining up with TRBD2. This CDR3 is built from 15 residues. The V segment lost 6 bases and the J segment 5 bases; nucleotides outside the gene matches: 5.

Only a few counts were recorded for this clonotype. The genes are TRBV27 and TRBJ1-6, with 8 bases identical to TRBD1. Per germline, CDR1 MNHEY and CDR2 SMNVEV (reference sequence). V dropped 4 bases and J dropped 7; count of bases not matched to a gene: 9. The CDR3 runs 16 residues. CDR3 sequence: CASSWSGTGNNSPLHF. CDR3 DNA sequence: TGTGCCAGCAGTTGGTCCGGGACAGGCAACAATTCACCCCTCCACTTT.

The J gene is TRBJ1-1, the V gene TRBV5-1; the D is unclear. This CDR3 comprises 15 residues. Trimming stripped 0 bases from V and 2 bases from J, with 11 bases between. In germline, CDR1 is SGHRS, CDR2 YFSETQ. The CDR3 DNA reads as TGCGCCAGCAGCTTGGTTGGCCAGAGAAACACTGAAGCTTTCTTT. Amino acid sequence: CASSLVGQRNTEAFF.

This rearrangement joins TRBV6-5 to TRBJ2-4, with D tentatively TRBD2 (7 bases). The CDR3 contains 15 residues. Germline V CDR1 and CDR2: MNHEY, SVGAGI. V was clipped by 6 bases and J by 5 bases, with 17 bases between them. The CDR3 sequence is CASRGGPGAQNIQYF. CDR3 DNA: TGTGCCAGCAGGGGGGGGCCCGGGGCCCAAAACATTCAGTACTTC.

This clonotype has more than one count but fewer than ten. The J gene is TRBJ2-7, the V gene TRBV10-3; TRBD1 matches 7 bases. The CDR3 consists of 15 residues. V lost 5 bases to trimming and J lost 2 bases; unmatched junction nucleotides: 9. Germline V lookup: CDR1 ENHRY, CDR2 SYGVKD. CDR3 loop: CAISSREGQPYEQYF. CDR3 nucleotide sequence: TGTGCCATCAGTTCGCGAGAGGGACAGCCCTACGAGCAGTACTTC.

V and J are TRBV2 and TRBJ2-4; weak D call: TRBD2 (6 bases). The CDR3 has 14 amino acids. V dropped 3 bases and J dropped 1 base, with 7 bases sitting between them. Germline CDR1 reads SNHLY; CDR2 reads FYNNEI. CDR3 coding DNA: TGTGCCAGCAGTGAGCGGGGTGCCAAAAACATTCAGTACTTC. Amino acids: CASSERGAKNIQYF.

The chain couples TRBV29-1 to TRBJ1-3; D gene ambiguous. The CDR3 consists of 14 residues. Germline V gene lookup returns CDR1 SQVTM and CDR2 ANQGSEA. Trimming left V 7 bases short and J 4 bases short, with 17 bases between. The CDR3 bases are TGCAGCGCACGGGGAGGGCGGGTAGGAAACACCATATATTTT. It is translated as CSARGGRVGNTIYF.

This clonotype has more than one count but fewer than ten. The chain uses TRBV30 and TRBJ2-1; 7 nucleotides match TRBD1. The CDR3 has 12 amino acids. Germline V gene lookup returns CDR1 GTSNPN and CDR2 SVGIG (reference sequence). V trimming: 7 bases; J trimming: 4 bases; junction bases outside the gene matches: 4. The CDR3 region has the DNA TGTGCCTACCACAGGGGTTACAATGAGCAGTTCTTC. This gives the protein CAYHRGYNEQFF.

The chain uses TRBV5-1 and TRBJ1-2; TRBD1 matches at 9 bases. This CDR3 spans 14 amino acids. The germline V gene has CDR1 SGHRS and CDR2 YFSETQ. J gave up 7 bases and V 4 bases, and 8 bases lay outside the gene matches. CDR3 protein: CASSPDRGTGGYTF. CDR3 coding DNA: TGCGCCAGCAGCCCGGACAGGGGAACTGGTGGCTACACCTTC.

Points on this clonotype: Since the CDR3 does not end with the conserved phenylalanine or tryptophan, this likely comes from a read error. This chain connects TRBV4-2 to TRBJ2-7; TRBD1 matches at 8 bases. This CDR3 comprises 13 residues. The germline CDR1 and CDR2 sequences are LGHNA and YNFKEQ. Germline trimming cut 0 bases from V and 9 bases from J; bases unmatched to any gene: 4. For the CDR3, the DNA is TGTGCCAGCAGCCAAGATCCCGGACAGGGGCAGTACTCC. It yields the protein CASSQDPGQGQYS.

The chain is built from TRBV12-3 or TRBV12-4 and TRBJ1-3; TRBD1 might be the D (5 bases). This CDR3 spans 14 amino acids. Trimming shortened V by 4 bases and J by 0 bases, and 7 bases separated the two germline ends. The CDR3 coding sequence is TGTGCCAGCAGTTCAGGGCCCTCTGGAAACACCATATATTTT. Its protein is CASSSGPSGNTIYF.

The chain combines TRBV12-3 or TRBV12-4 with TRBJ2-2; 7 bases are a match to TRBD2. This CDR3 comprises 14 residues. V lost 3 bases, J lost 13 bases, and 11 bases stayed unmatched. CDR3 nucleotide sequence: TGTGCCAGCAGTTTTACGAGGGAGGGGTATGGGCTGTTTTTT. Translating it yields CASSFTREGYGLFF.

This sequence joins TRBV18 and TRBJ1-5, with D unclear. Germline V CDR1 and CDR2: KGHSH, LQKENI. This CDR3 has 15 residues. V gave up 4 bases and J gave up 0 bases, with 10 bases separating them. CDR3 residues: CASSREFYSNQPQHF. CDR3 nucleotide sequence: TGTGCCAGCTCACGGGAGTTCTATAGCAATCAGCCCCAGCATTTT.

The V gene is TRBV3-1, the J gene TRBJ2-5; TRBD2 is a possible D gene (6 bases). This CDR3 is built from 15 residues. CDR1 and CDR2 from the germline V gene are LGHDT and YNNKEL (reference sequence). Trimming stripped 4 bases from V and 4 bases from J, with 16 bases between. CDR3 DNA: TGTGCCAGCAGCCCTTACGGAGGGTGGGGAGAGACCCAGTACTTC. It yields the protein CASSPYGGWGETQYF.